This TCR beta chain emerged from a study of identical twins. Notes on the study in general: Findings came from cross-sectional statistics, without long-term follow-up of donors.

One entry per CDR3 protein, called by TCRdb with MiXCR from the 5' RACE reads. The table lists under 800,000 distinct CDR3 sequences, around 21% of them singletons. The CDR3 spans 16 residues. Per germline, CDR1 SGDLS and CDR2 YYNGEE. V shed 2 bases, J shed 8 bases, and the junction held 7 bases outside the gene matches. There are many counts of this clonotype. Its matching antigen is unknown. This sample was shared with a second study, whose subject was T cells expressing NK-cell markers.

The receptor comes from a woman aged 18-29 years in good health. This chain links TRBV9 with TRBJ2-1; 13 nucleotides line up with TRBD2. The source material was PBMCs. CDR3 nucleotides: TGTGCCAGCAGCGTCACGGGGACTAGCGGGAACTATGAGCAGTTCTTC. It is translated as CASSVTGTSGNYEQFF.